The 31 T cell receptor beta chains reported below all come from one sample, sequenced in a study of glioma-infiltrating T cells. Using RNA template, CDR3s of TCR alpha and beta were amplified with iRepertoire arm-PCR. One entry per CDR3 protein results from TCRdb running MiXCR on the multiplex PCR reads. The table lists about 89,000 distinct CDR3 sequences, about a quarter of them singletons, with around 7% in the top ten. Sequenced: glioma tissue, nonneoplastic brain tissue, or PBMCs (not recorded which). All receptors derive from a human donor with low-grade glioma or glioblastoma, undergoing nonglioma brain surgery, or in good health (not recorded which).

This clonotype was recorded many times. The gene calls are TRBV2 and TRBJ1-2; TRBD1 is a possible D gene (5 bases). The CDR3 covers 14 residues. V lost 4 bases, J lost 2 bases, and 11 bases lay in between. The germline gives CDR1 SNHLY, CDR2 FYNNEI. The CDR3 bases are TGTGCCAGCAGTGCACGGGCAGGGAACTATGGCTACACCTTC. Translating it yields CASSARAGNYGYTF.

There are many counts of this clonotype. V and J are TRBV2 and TRBJ2-7; a weak D match, TRBD1 (5 bases). Deletions cut 5 bases from V and 5 bases from J, with 10 bases between. The CDR3 sequence is 12 residues long. The germline V gene has CDR1 SNHLY and CDR2 FYNNEI. CDR3 coding DNA: TGTGCCAGCAGTAGGGGAATCCACGAGCAGTACTTC. It yields the protein CASSRGIHEQYF.

The chain recombines TRBV5-1 with TRBJ1-1, with D maybe TRBD1 (6 bases). Germline V gives CDR1 SGHRS, CDR2 YFSETQ. This CDR3 has 14 residues. Deletions cut 0 bases from V and 9 bases from J, with 15 bases between. CDR3 nucleotides: TGCGCCAGCAGCTTGGCACAGGGAGGCCGAAAAGCTTTCTTT. Its protein product is CASSLAQGGRKAFF.

This clonotype has only a few counts. The chain is built from TRBV9 and TRBJ1-2, with D uncertain. Germline CDR1 is SGDLS and CDR2 is YYNGEE. The CDR3 runs to 12 residues. Trimming shortened V by 0 bases and J by 5 bases, and 5 bases separated the two germline ends. CDR3 residues: CASSVDWYGYTF. DNA for the CDR3: TGTGCCAGCAGCGTAGACTGGTATGGCTACACCTTC.

This clonotype has ten or more counts. The rearrangement uses TRBV3-1 and TRBJ1-4; D is ambiguous. The germline V and J ends were trimmed by 4 bases and 3 bases, with 6 bases remaining between them. The CDR3 consists of 13 residues. In germline, CDR1 is LGHDT, CDR2 YNNKEL (reference sequence). The CDR3 region is CASSRGPNEKLFF. The DNA for the CDR3 is TGTGCCAGCAGCCGCGGACCTAATGAAAAACTGTTTTTT. The full variable domain, with the rest looked up from reference TRBV3-1 and TRBJ1-4, is DTAVSQTPKYLVTQMGNDKSIKCEQNLGHDTMYWYKQDSKKFLKIMFSYNNKELIINETVPNRFSPKSPDKAHLNLHINSLELGDSAVYFCASSRGPNEKLFFGSGTQLSVL.

This clonotype was observed at least ten times. The chain recombines TRBV6-5 with TRBJ1-1, with 11 positions matching TRBD1. In germline, CDR1 is MNHEY, CDR2 SVGAGI. The CDR3 is 19 residues long. After removal of 2 bases from V and 1 base from J, the junction contained 12 bases not matched to a gene. CDR3 coding DNA: TGTGCCAGCAGTTACGATCAACCGTACGGGACAGGGGGGAACACTGAAGCTTTCTTT. Its translation is CASSYDQPYGTGGNTEAFF.

For the CDR3, the DNA is TGTGCCAGCAGCATCAATTTAGATACGCAGTATTTT. Its translation: CASSINLDTQYF. The V and J genes are TRBV7-9 and TRBJ2-3; D ambiguous. V was clipped by 5 bases and J by 5 bases, with 8 bases between them. CDR1 and CDR2 from the germline V gene are SEHNR and FQNEAQ (reference sequence). The CDR3 loop spans 12 amino acids.

This clonotype was seen repeatedly, ten times or more. The chain couples TRBV4-1 to TRBJ2-3; 7 nucleotides agree with TRBD1. The ends lost 0 bases at V and 6 bases at J; junction bases unmatched: 3. This CDR3 contains 14 residues. From germline, CDR1 is MGHRA and CDR2 YSYEKL. The CDR3 reads CASSQDGTADTQYF. The CDR3 nucleotides are TGCGCCAGCAGCCAAGACGGGACAGCTGATACGCAGTATTTT.

In this sample, this clonotype turned up many times. V usage is TRBV20-1 and J usage is TRBJ1-1; D is perhaps TRBD1 (5 bases). The germline CDR1 and CDR2 sequences are DFQATT and SNEGSKA (reference sequence). Trimming stripped 3 bases from V and 1 base from J, with 15 bases between. The CDR3 extends over 15 amino acids. The CDR3 here is CSARTRGGANTEAFF. The CDR3 nucleotides read TGCAGTGCTAGGACTCGTGGTGGGGCGAACACTGAAGCTTTCTTT.

In the case of this clonotype: Possible read error: a much larger clone is one base away. J is TRBJ2-7 and V is TRBV29-1; a possible D gene is TRBD1 (5 bases). This CDR3 is built from 15 residues. Germline V lookup: CDR1 SQVTM, CDR2 ANQGSEA. The CDR3 region is CSVEGGAIPPYQQYF. CDR3 DNA: TGCAGCGTTGAAGGTGGGGCAATCCCTCCCTACCAGCAGTACTTC.

This clonotype appeared a few times. The chain couples TRBV7-2 to TRBJ2-1, with TRBD1 matching over 7 bases. Germline CDR1 and CDR2: SGHTA and FQGNSA. The V segment lost 5 bases and the J segment 12 bases; nucleotides outside the gene matches: 16. This CDR3 is built from 15 residues. CDR3 sequence: CASSLGRARQGRQFF. CDR3 in DNA: TGTGCCAGCAGCCTTGGTAGGGCCAGACAGGGTAGGCAGTTCTTC.

The V call is TRBV20-1, the J call TRBJ2-1; no reliable D call. The CDR3 consists of 14 residues. Germline CDR1 and CDR2: DFQATT and SNEGSKA (reference sequence). V was cut by 0 bases and J by 8 bases, with 14 bases left in between. The CDR3 DNA reads as TGCAGTGCTAGAGACAACAGATTCGCCTATGAGCAGTTCTTC. Protein sequence: CSARDNRFAYEQFF.

This clonotype showed up many times. The chain recombines TRBV27 with TRBJ2-7; 9 bases agree with TRBD1. This CDR3 is 13 amino acids long. CDR1 and CDR2 (germline): MNHEY, SMNVEV (reference sequence). V shed 8 bases, J shed 3 bases, and the junction held 5 bases outside the gene matches. CDR3 sequence: CASRRTGVYEQYF. The CDR3, as DNA: TGTGCCAGCCGTCGGACAGGGGTCTACGAGCAGTACTTC.

As for this clonotype: A read error may account for a junction end that differs from germline. V gene TRBV5-1 combines with J gene TRBJ1-1; D gene unclear. The CDR3 sequence is 13 residues long. Per germline, CDR1 SGHRS and CDR2 YFSETQ. The CDR3 loop is CVSSFDSFTEAFF. The CDR3 bases are TGCGTCAGCAGCTTTGATTCTTTCACTGAAGCTTTCTTT.

V gene TRBV19 combines with J gene TRBJ2-2, with 8 nucleotides matching TRBD2. The CDR3 has 16 residues. Germline CDR1 and CDR2: LNHDA and SQIVND (reference sequence). Trimming removed 3 bases from V and 4 bases from J; junction bases left unmatched: 7. CDR3 in amino acids: CASSIGGAGITGELFF. The CDR3 region has the DNA TGTGCCAGTAGTATCGGGGGGGCAGGGATCACCGGGGAGCTGTTTTTT. The whole variable domain, filled in from reference TRBV19 and TRBJ2-2, reads DGGITQSPKYLFRKEGQNVTLSCEQNLNHDAMYWYRQDPGQGLRLIYYSQIVNDFQKGDIAEGYSVSREKKESFPLTVTSAQKNPTAFYLCASSIGGAGITGELFFGEGSRLTVL.

This clonotype occurred many times. The J gene is TRBJ2-5, the V gene TRBV20-1; D may be TRBD2 (5 bases). Per germline, CDR1 DFQATT and CDR2 SNEGSKA (reference sequence). Trimming removed 0 bases at V and 5 bases at J, with 13 bases between. The CDR3 runs to 14 residues. The CDR3 DNA reads as TGCAGTGCTAGAGATCCCCAGCGCGGGGAGACCCAGTACTTC. It specifies CSARDPQRGETQYF.

There are many counts of this clonotype. J is TRBJ2-1 and V is TRBV19, with a tentative D call TRBD2 (6 bases). Germline CDR1 LNHDA, CDR2 SQIVND (reference sequence). The CDR3 extends over 12 amino acids. V shed 6 bases and J shed 4 bases, with 7 bases lying between them. CDR3 in DNA: TGTGCCAGTAGCGGGAGTTACAATGAGCAGTTCTTC. Residues: CASSGSYNEQFF.

In this sample, this clonotype turned up many times. The V and J genes are TRBV18 and TRBJ2-1; possible D gene TRBD2, 5 bases. Germline V gene data show CDR1 as KGHSH and CDR2 as LQKENI. The CDR3 totals 15 residues. The ends were cut back, 4 bases at V and 3 bases at J, with 13 bases in the middle. CDR3 nucleotides: TGTGCCAGCTCACGCTTGGACTTCCTCTACAATGAGCAGTTCTTC. This codes for CASSRLDFLYNEQFF.

Remarks on this clonotype: It may be a read error: a sequence one base away is much more abundant. The chain recombines TRBV7-9 with TRBJ1-3, with D unclear. Trimming pared 4 bases from V and 7 bases from J, leaving 14 bases between. The germline gives CDR1 SEHNR, CDR2 FQNEAQ (reference sequence). The CDR3 is made up of 14 amino acids. The CDR3 nucleotides read TGTGCCAGCAGCTCAGGCTCTATCGGGAACACCATATATTTT. It is translated as CASSSGSIGNTIYF.

This clonotype showed up many times. J is TRBJ2-1 and V is TRBV7-2, with 7 bases that match TRBD2. Germline CDR1 and CDR2: SGHTA and FQGNSA. The junction had 7 bases not matched to a gene; V was cut back by 1 base and J by 7 bases. This CDR3 is built from 15 residues. The CDR3 region has the DNA TGTGCCAGCAGCTTAGTTGGCGGGAGAGGAAATGAGCAGTTCTTC. Its translation: CASSLVGGRGNEQFF.

In this sample, this clonotype turned up many times. The rearrangement uses TRBV20-1 and TRBJ2-7; D gene ambiguous. CDR3 length: 14 residues. Trimming pared 0 bases from V and 1 base from J, leaving 10 bases between. Germline V CDR1 and CDR2: DFQATT, SNEGSKA (reference sequence). The CDR3 DNA sequence: TGCAGTGCTAGAGATCTGTACACATCCTACGAGCAGTACTTC. Amino acid sequence: CSARDLYTSYEQYF.

This clonotype has at least ten counts. The rearrangement joins TRBV7-2 to TRBJ2-3, with D perhaps matching TRBD2 (6 bases). V gave up 5 bases and J gave up 4 bases, with 10 bases separating them. Germline CDR1 and CDR2: SGHTA and FQGNSA. This CDR3 contains 13 residues. CDR3 sequence (DNA): TGTGCCAGCAGCCTGGGACTGTCAGATACGCAGTATTTT. Translation gives CASSLGLSDTQYF. Together with reference TRBV7-2 and TRBJ2-3, the CDR3 gives the full variable domain: GAGVSQSPSNKVTEKGKDVELRCDPISGHTALYWYRQSLGQGLEFLIYFQGNSAPDKSGLPSDRFSAERTGGSVSTLTIQRTQQEDSAVYLCASSLGLSDTQYFGPGTRLTVL.

Only a few counts were recorded for this clonotype. The chain links TRBV11-2 to TRBJ2-5; 10 bases line up with TRBD1. The CDR3 length is 15 residues. Germline trimming cut 3 bases from V and 6 bases from J; bases unmatched to any gene: 7. The germline CDR1 and CDR2 sequences are SGHAT and FQNNGV. As DNA, the CDR3 is TGTGCCAGCAGCTTGGCGACAGGGGGCGTCCAGACCCAGTACTTC. Amino acid sequence: CASSLATGGVQTQYF.

This clonotype was seen a few times. The chain employs TRBV3-1 and TRBJ1-5; D is uncertain. Germline values: CDR1 LGHDT, CDR2 YNNKEL (reference sequence). This CDR3 contains 13 residues. V was cut by 3 bases and J by 0 bases, with 3 bases left in between. For the CDR3, the DNA is TGTGCCAGCAGCCACGGTAGCAATCAGCCCCAGCATTTT. Its protein is CASSHGSNQPQHF.

This clonotype was detected many times. J is TRBJ2-1 and V is TRBV25-1; no clear D. The V gene lost 4 bases and the J gene lost 7 bases, with 8 bases spanning the gap. Germline V gene lookup returns CDR1 MGHDK and CDR2 SYGVNS. The CDR3 covers 12 residues. CDR3 residues: CASSVGRNEQFF. CDR3 DNA: TGTGCCAGCAGTGTCGGACGGAATGAGCAGTTCTTC.

This clonotype was recorded only once. The rearrangement uses TRBV3-1 and TRBJ2-7; 13 bases align to TRBD2. The ends lost 4 bases at V and 7 bases at J; junction bases unmatched: 4. CDR1 is LGHDT, CDR2 YNNKEL, per germline (reference sequence). CDR3 length: 14 residues. The CDR3 nucleotides are TGTGCCAGCAGCCTAAAGACTAGCGGGGGGGAGCAGTACTTC. Encoded protein: CASSLKTSGGEQYF.

This clonotype was observed many times. The CDR3 sequence: CASSLETANYGYTF. In nucleotides, the CDR3 is TGTGCCAGCAGCTTAGAGACGGCTAACTATGGCTACACCTTC. J is TRBJ1-2 and V is TRBV7-9; unclear D gene. The CDR3 spans 14 residues. V shed 1 base and J shed 0 bases, with 6 bases lying between them. Per the germline V gene, CDR1 is SEHNR and CDR2 is FQNEAQ (reference sequence).

This clonotype is medium-sized. The chain recombines TRBV27 with TRBJ1-1, with TRBD1 identical over 8 bases. Trimming cost V 5 bases and J 11 bases; bases outside gene matches: 16. The V gene's germline CDR1 is MNHEY and CDR2 SMNVEV (reference sequence). This CDR3 is built from 15 residues. The CDR3 is CASSDYGQGVRQAFF. The CDR3 nucleotides are TGTGCCAGCAGTGATTACGGACAGGGTGTTCGTCAGGCTTTCTTT.

The chain links TRBV5-4 to TRBJ2-7; 12 positions match TRBD2. V was clipped by 5 bases and J by 6 bases; unmatched bases: 9. The CDR3 has 15 amino acids. The germline V gene has CDR1 SGHNT and CDR2 YYREEE (reference sequence). The CDR3 is CASRPRTSGKGEQYF. Here the CDR3 DNA reads TGTGCCAGCAGACCCAGGACTAGCGGGAAGGGCGAGCAGTACTTC.

This clonotype was observed at least ten times. The DNA for the CDR3 is TGTGCCAGCAGTTACTTCGGCCTGAACACTGAAGCTTTCTTT. Its translation: CASSYFGLNTEAFF. This rearrangement joins TRBV6-5 to TRBJ1-1, with D hard to call. The CDR3 consists of 14 residues. Per the germline V gene, CDR1 is MNHEY and CDR2 is SVGAGI. The V end was cut by 1 base, the J end by 0 bases, with 6 bases between.

Many counts were recorded for this clonotype. The chain combines TRBV27 with TRBJ1-2; 9 positions match TRBD1. The germline V gene has CDR1 MNHEY and CDR2 SMNVEV (reference sequence). Trimming cost V 5 bases and J 8 bases; bases outside gene matches: 15. The CDR3 covers 16 residues. DNA of the CDR3: TGTGCCAGCAGTCCCCAGACAGGGGGGGGTCATTGGGGCTACACCTTC. Translating gives CASSPQTGGGHWGYTF.